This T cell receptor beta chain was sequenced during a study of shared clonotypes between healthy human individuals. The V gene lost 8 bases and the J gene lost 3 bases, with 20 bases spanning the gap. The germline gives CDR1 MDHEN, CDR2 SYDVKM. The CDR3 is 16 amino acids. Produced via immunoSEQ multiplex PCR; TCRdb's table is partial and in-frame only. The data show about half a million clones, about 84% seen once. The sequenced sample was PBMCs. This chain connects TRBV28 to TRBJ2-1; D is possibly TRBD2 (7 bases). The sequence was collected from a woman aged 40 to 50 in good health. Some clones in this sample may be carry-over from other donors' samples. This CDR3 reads CASYTRRRGLYNEQFF. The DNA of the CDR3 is TGTGCCAGCTATACTAGACGGCGGGGGCTCTACAATGAGCAGTTCTTC.